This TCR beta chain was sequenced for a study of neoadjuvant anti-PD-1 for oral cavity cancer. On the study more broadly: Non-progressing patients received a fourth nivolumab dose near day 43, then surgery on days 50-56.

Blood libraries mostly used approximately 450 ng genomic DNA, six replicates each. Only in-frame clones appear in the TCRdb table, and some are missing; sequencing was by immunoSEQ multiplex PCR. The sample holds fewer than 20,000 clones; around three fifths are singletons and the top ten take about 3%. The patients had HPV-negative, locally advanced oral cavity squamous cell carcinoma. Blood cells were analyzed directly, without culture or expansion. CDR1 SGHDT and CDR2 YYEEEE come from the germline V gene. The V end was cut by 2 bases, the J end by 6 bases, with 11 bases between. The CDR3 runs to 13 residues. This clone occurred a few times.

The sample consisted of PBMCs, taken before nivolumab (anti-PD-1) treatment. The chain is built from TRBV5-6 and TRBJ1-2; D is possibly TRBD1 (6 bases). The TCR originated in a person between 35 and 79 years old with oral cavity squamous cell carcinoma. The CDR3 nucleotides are TGTGCCAGCAGCTTCACAGGGTTGGATGGCTACACCTTC. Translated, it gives CASSFTGLDGYTF.